The present entry profiles one T cell receptor beta chain with its context. Preparation of the TCRbeta library was carried out with unique molecular identifiers. TCRdb re-derived calls from the PCR reads in MiXCR, one entry per CDR3 protein. The sample has some 550,000 distinct CDR3 sequences; about 17% are singletons. The sample belongs to a study of T-cell reconstitution after alpha-beta-depleted transplantation in children. J gave up 2 bases and V 3 bases, and 14 bases lay outside the gene matches. This CDR3 has 17 amino acids. Germline CDR1 reads SGHRS; CDR2 reads YFSETQ. The sequence came from a human donor who donated a stem cell graft to a child with acute lymphoblastic leukemia. The sequences come from PBMCs from the stem cell graft donor, collected from the stem cell graft. The chain couples TRBV5-1 to TRBJ2-7, with 7 bases matching TRBD2. Here the CDR3 reads CASSSRVQREVTYEQYF. The CDR3 DNA reads as TGCGCCAGCAGCTCGCGAGTCCAGCGGGAAGTCACCTACGAGCAGTACTTC.